A single sample is the source of the 21 T cell receptor beta chains below, sequenced in a study of T cell repertoires in cytomegalovirus infection. TCRdb itself ran the reads through MiXCR, one entry per CDR3 protein. The data hold a few hundred thousand distinct CDR3 sequences, with 9.5% observed a single time. Source material: PBMCs. These receptors all stem from a human donor in good health (CMV status not recorded). Some clones in this sample may be carry-over from other donors' samples.

This clonotype was seen at least ten times. V is TRBV7-2 and J is TRBJ1-3; the D is unclear. Trimming took off 5 bases at V and 0 bases at J, with 14 bases between the two ends. The germline V gene has CDR1 SGHTA and CDR2 FQGNSA. The CDR3 has 16 residues. The CDR3 sequence is CASSPTPSTSGNTIYF. CDR3 DNA: TGTGCCAGCAGCCCTACCCCCAGTACCTCTGGAAACACCATATATTTT.

This clonotype was seen many times. The CDR3 region has the DNA TGTGCCAGCAGCTTAGTTCCCGGGGGAGGACAGACAGATACGCAGTATTTT. Its translation is CASSLVPGGGQTDTQYF. The genes are TRBV7-2 and TRBJ2-3; perhaps D is TRBD1 or TRBD2 (6 bases each). The CDR3 extends over 17 amino acids. Trimming cost V 1 base and J 3 bases, with 17 bases left between them. Germline-derived CDR1 and CDR2 are SGHTA and FQGNSA. The full variable domain, completed using reference TRBV7-2 and TRBJ2-3, is GAGVSQSPSNKVTEKGKDVELRCDPISGHTALYWYRQSLGQGLEFLIYFQGNSAPDKSGLPSDRFSAERTGGSVSTLTIQRTQQEDSAVYLCASSLVPGGGQTDTQYFGPGTRLTVL.

Many counts were recorded for this clonotype. The gene calls are TRBV7-2 and TRBJ2-5; D not resolved. This CDR3 contains 11 residues. CDR1 is SGHTA, CDR2 FQGNSA, per germline. V was cut by 4 bases and J by 7 bases, with 7 bases left in between. The CDR3 sequence is CASSSATTQYF. The DNA for the CDR3 is TGTGCCAGCAGCTCCGCAACGACCCAGTACTTC.

This clonotype was detected ten times or more. The chain joins TRBV19 to TRBJ2-2, with TRBD1 matching 10 bases. V shed 4 bases and J 7 bases; nucleotides not matched to a gene: 6. This CDR3 spans 15 amino acids. CDR1 is LNHDA and CDR2 is SQIVND in the germline V gene (reference sequence). CDR3 bases: TGTGCCAGTAGTACTCCGGGACAGGGGATCGGGGAGCTGTTTTTT. The encoded protein is CASSTPGQGIGELFF.

The chain couples TRBV12-3 or TRBV12-4 to TRBJ2-1; D tentatively fits TRBD1 or TRBD2 (5 bases each). V was shortened by 6 bases and J by 10 bases, with 22 bases between the two germline ends. The CDR3 runs to 15 residues. CDR3 sequence reads: CASRHRDPSKEEQFF. The CDR3 DNA reads TGTGCCAGCAGACACCGGGACCCTTCCAAGGAGGAGCAGTTCTTC.

A few counts support this clonotype. The gene calls are TRBV6-2 or TRBV6-3 and TRBJ2-3; D not certain. Trimming left V 6 bases short and J 1 base short, with 11 bases between. Germline lookup yields CDR1 MNHEY and CDR2 SVGEGT. The CDR3 totals 14 residues. The CDR3 reads CASRPWHRTDTQYF. In nucleotides, the CDR3 is TGTGCCAGCAGACCCTGGCACCGCACAGATACGCAGTATTTT.

This clonotype has only a few counts. CDR3 residues: CASSILGDEQYF. In nucleotides, the CDR3 is TGTGCCAGTAGTATACTTGGGGACGAGCAGTACTTC. The chain recombines TRBV19 with TRBJ2-7; D not resolved. Per germline, CDR1 LNHDA and CDR2 SQIVND (reference sequence). The CDR3 totals 12 residues. The V gene lost 2 bases and the J gene lost 5 bases, with 7 bases spanning the gap. Full variable domain (rest looked up from reference TRBV19 and TRBJ2-7): DGGITQSPKYLFRKEGQNVTLSCEQNLNHDAMYWYRQDPGQGLRLIYYSQIVNDFQKGDIAEGYSVSREKKESFPLTVTSAQKNPTAFYLCASSILGDEQYFGPGTRLTVT.

The V call is TRBV20-1, the J call TRBJ1-1; no clear D gene. CDR1 and CDR2 from the germline V gene are DFQATT and SNEGSKA (reference sequence). Trimming took off 1 base at V and 4 bases at J, with 13 bases between the two ends. The CDR3 is 14 residues long. CDR3 protein: CSARVLSHFTEAFF. The CDR3 region has the DNA TGCAGTGCTAGAGTTTTGTCCCACTTCACTGAAGCTTTCTTT.

This clonotype was counted ten times or more. This chain uses TRBV7-8 with TRBJ2-3; D is undetermined. Germline-derived CDR1 and CDR2 are SGHVS and FQNEAQ. Trimming removed 4 bases at V and 1 base at J, with 21 bases between. The CDR3 runs to 18 residues. The CDR3 nucleotides are TGTGCCAGCAGCTACTTAGCCGAGTCTTTCGGCGGCACAGATACGCAGTATTTT. It is translated as CASSYLAESFGGTDTQYF.

The CDR3 DNA reads as TGCAGCGTCTCAAGAGGGGGTTCTAACTATGGCTACACCTTC. Its protein is CSVSRGGSNYGYTF. V is TRBV29-1 and J is TRBJ1-2; weak D call: TRBD1 (6 bases). CDR1 and CDR2 (germline): SQVTM, ANQGSEA. CDR3 length: 14 amino acids. The V end lost 6 bases, the J end lost 0 bases, and 14 bases lay between the germline ends.

Regarding this clonotype: A much bigger clone sits one base away, suggesting this may be a read error. This chain joins TRBV7-2 and TRBJ1-1; 8 positions match TRBD1. In germline, CDR1 is SGHTA, CDR2 FQGNSA. Losses at the gene ends were 2 bases for V and 3 bases for J; bases not matched to a gene: 5. The CDR3 length is 15 residues. The CDR3 loop reads CASSLQGALDTEAFF. The CDR3 DNA follows: TGTGCCAGCAGCTTACAGGGGGCGCTGGACACTGAAGCTTTCTTT.

This clonotype was picked up a small number of times. The V gene is TRBV2, the J gene TRBJ1-2; D ambiguous. V was pared by 4 bases and J by 4 bases, with 13 bases between. The CDR3 extends over 14 amino acids. CDR1 is SNHLY and CDR2 is FYNNEI in the germline V gene. The chain's CDR3 is CASSVRDIVYGYTF. The DNA of the CDR3 is TGTGCCAGCAGTGTACGGGATATAGTCTATGGCTACACCTTC.

The CDR3 loop reads CASSYSGTAGNTIYF. CDR3 DNA sequence: TGTGCCAGCAGTTACTCTGGAACAGCTGGAAACACCATATATTTT. This chain joins TRBV6-5 and TRBJ1-3; D is unclear. The CDR3 has 15 residues. Trimming took 0 bases from V and 2 from J, leaving 8 bases between them. Germline CDR1 MNHEY, CDR2 SVGAGI.

This clonotype was observed a few times. This rearrangement joins TRBV11-1 to TRBJ2-1; D remains unclear. This CDR3 has 14 amino acids. Trimming pared 4 bases from V and 7 bases from J, leaving 14 bases between. Germline assignment: CDR1 SGHAT and CDR2 FQDESV (reference sequence). The CDR3 region has the DNA TGTGCCAGCAGCTCACACGAAGGGTGGAATGAGCAGTTCTTC. Its protein is CASSSHEGWNEQFF.

This clonotype has at least ten counts. This chain links TRBV7-2 with TRBJ2-7; the D is unclear. Germline V gene lookup returns CDR1 SGHTA and CDR2 FQGNSA. Deletions cut 1 base from V and 0 bases from J, with 10 bases between. This CDR3 is built from 15 residues. The CDR3 protein is CASSLEWASSYEQYF. CDR3 nucleotides: TGTGCCAGCAGCTTAGAGTGGGCCAGCTCCTACGAGCAGTACTTC. The entire variable domain, with the rest obtained from reference TRBV7-2 and TRBJ2-7, is as follows: GAGVSQSPSNKVTEKGKDVELRCDPISGHTALYWYRQSLGQGLEFLIYFQGNSAPDKSGLPSDRFSAERTGGSVSTLTIQRTQQEDSAVYLCASSLEWASSYEQYFGPGTRLTVT.

This clonotype has only a few counts. The chain couples TRBV4-3 to TRBJ1-1; D call uncertain. This CDR3 contains 13 residues. Germline CDR1 LGHNA, CDR2 YSLEER. The ends were cut back, 1 base at V and 9 bases at J, with 12 bases in the middle. The CDR3 bases are TGCGCCAGCAGCCAAGGGGAGGGAGAGAAAGCTTTCTTT. Amino acid sequence: CASSQGEGEKAFF.

In its sample, this clonotype was seen many times. The chain is built from TRBV7-2 and TRBJ2-3; no clear D gene. The length of the CDR3 is 12 residues. V was shortened by 5 bases and J by 7 bases, with 10 bases between the two germline ends. Germline loops: CDR1 SGHTA, CDR2 FQGNSA. CDR3 in amino acids: CASSPTDNTQYF. CDR3 DNA sequence: TGTGCCAGCAGCCCCACTGATAATACGCAGTATTTT.

This clonotype was seen a few times. This chain connects TRBV6-5 to TRBJ2-5, with D possibly being TRBD1 (7 bases). The CDR3 loop spans 15 amino acids. The germline V and J ends were trimmed by 6 bases and 8 bases, with 22 bases remaining between them. Germline-derived CDR1 and CDR2 are MNHEY and SVGAGI. Here the CDR3 reads CASRDIRGRDITQYF. CDR3 in DNA: TGTGCCAGCAGGGACATTAGGGGGCGGGATATAACCCAGTACTTC.

This clonotype was counted many times. The V call is TRBV6-2 or TRBV6-3, the J call TRBJ2-2, with D unresolved. The germline CDR1 and CDR2 sequences are MNHEY and SVGEGT. Trimming pared 2 bases from V and 7 bases from J, leaving 14 bases between. CDR3 size: 15 residues. This CDR3 reads CASSYRREGSGELFF. DNA of the CDR3: TGTGCCAGCAGTTACCGAAGGGAAGGTAGCGGGGAGCTGTTTTTT.

This rearrangement joins TRBV7-2 to TRBJ1-2; weak D call: TRBD1 (5 bases). The CDR3 is made up of 16 amino acids. Trimming cost V 2 bases and J 7 bases, with 20 bases left between them. Germline CDR1 and CDR2: SGHTA and FQGNSA. The CDR3 reads CASSLLGEGRGGGYTF. CDR3 nucleotide sequence: TGTGCCAGCAGCTTACTTGGAGAGGGCCGGGGGGGTGGCTACACCTTC. Complete variable domain (other parts from reference TRBV7-2 and TRBJ1-2): GAGVSQSPSNKVTEKGKDVELRCDPISGHTALYWYRQSLGQGLEFLIYFQGNSAPDKSGLPSDRFSAERTGGSVSTLTIQRTQQEDSAVYLCASSLLGEGRGGGYTFGSGTRLTVV.

This clonotype was seen only a few times. J is TRBJ2-3 and V is TRBV6-5; TRBD1 might be the D (5 bases). The V end was cut by 1 base, the J end by 2 bases, with 13 bases between. Germline CDR1 is MNHEY and CDR2 is SVGAGI. The CDR3 is 16 residues long. Written as DNA, the CDR3 is TGTGCCAGCAGTTACTATCCAGGGCCCAACACAGATACGCAGTATTTT. Translated, it gives CASSYYPGPNTDTQYF.